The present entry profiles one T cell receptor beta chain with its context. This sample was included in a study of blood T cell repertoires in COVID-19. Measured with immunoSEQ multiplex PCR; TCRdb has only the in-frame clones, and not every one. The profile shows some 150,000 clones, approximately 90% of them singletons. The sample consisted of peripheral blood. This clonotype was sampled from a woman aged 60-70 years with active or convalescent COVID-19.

In DNA form, the CDR3 reads TGTGCCAGCAGGGGGATGGCAGGGGACAGAAACTATGGCTACACCTTC. It translates to CASRGMAGDRNYGYTF. The rearrangement links TRBV25-1 to TRBJ1-2; 7 nucleotides agree with TRBD1. The length of the CDR3 is 16 residues. V lost 6 bases to trimming and J lost 2 bases; unmatched junction nucleotides: 12. Germline CDR1 MGHDK, CDR2 SYGVNS.